This entry lists 23 T cell receptor beta chains sequenced from one sample in a study of OX40 agonist ivuxolimab in advanced cancers. Assay: immunoSEQ multiplex PCR; the TCRdb copy retains only in-frame clones and omits some. The table has roughly 97,000 clones, 85% to 90% seen once. This specimen consisted of CD4+ or CD8+ T cells sorted from blood, obtained in a trial of the OX40 agonist ivuxolimab. These receptors originate from an adult with an advanced solid tumor such as melanoma, head and neck, liver or kidney cancer.

The chain couples TRBV4-2 to TRBJ2-1; tentatively, D is TRBD2 (5 bases). CDR3 size: 15 residues. V was pared by 1 base and J by 2 bases, with 9 bases between. Germline V gene data show CDR1 as LGHNA and CDR2 as YNFKEQ. CDR3 DNA sequence: TGTGCCAGCAGCCAAGTTCTAGCCCCCTACAATGAGCAGTTCTTC. It codes for CASSQVLAPYNEQFF.

On this clone: No conserved phenylalanine or tryptophan ends this CDR3, so it is likely a read error. Because the CDR3's place on the DNA is in doubt, the DNA is left out and the CDR3 is given as listed by TCRdb. The chain carries TRBV5-1 and TRBJ2-7. The CDR3 is 8 residues long, ends included. Germline CDR1 reads SGHRS; CDR2 reads YFSETQ. CDR3 loop: CASRPRPL.

This chain joins TRBV4-2 and TRBJ2-5; TRBD1 might be the D (6 bases). The CDR3 totals 16 residues. Between the trimmed V and J ends, which lost 0 bases and 5 bases, there was a span of 16 bases. Germline V gene sequence: CDR1 LGHNA, CDR2 YNFKEQ. The CDR3 sequence is CASSQDGSGAAETQYF. The CDR3 DNA follows: TGTGCCAGCAGCCAAGATGGGTCAGGGGCGGCGGAGACCCAGTACTTC.

This chain links TRBV15 with TRBJ2-6, with D possibly matching TRBD1 (5 bases). CDR1 and CDR2 (germline): LNHNV, YYDKDF (reference sequence). Deletions cut 3 bases from V and 0 bases from J, with 9 bases between. This CDR3 is 16 amino acids long. CDR3 amino acids: CATSSRQNSGANVLTF. In DNA, the CDR3 is TGTGCCACCAGCAGCCGACAGAACTCTGGGGCCAACGTCCTGACTTTC.

The genes are TRBV11-3 and TRBJ2-7; D uncertain. The V end lost 4 bases, the J end lost 4 bases, and 11 bases lay between the germline ends. This CDR3 region has 13 residues. Germline V gene data show CDR1 as SGHNT and CDR2 as YENEEA. CDR3 sequence (DNA): TGTGCCAGCAGCTACGGCAGAGATTACGAGCAGTACTTC. Protein sequence: CASSYGRDYEQYF.

V usage is TRBV5-5 and J usage is TRBJ2-3; TRBD2 matches at 11 bases. CDR3 length: 16 residues. The V and J ends lost 4 bases and 2 bases, in that order; junction bases with no gene match: 6. Germline lookup yields CDR1 SGHKS and CDR2 YYEKEE (reference sequence). The CDR3 sequence is CASSISTSGATDTQYF. Written as DNA, the CDR3 is TGTGCCAGCAGCATCTCGACTAGCGGGGCCACAGATACGCAGTATTTT.

The chain combines TRBV9 with TRBJ2-7; 9 nucleotides line up with TRBD2. Germline V gene sequence: CDR1 SGDLS, CDR2 YYNGEE. J lost 7 bases, V lost 3 bases, and 14 bases had no gene match. The CDR3 covers 16 residues. Written as DNA, the CDR3 is TGTGCCAGCAGCGAGGCCGGGACTAGCCATTTGGGGGAGCAGTACTTC. Its translation: CASSEAGTSHLGEQYF.

The genes are TRBV5-6 and TRBJ1-5; D might be TRBD1 (6 bases). CDR1 SGHDT and CDR2 YYEEEE come from the germline V gene. The V end lost 4 bases, the J end lost 4 bases, and 15 bases lay between the germline ends. This CDR3 has 15 residues. DNA of the CDR3: TGTGCCAGCAGCCCCTCCCGACAGGTTAATCAGCCCCAGCATTTT. Amino acid sequence: CASSPSRQVNQPQHF.

This chain connects TRBV5-1 to TRBJ2-7; D is uncertain. CDR1 and CDR2 from the germline V gene are SGHRS and YFSETQ. Trimming cost V 1 base and J 3 bases, with 14 bases left between them. This CDR3 is 15 amino acids long. CDR3 coding DNA: TGCGCCAGCAGCTTGTGGGGTCAAGTGGGCTACGAGCAGTACTTC. Its translation: CASSLWGQVGYEQYF.

The chain carries TRBV7-2 and TRBJ2-7; 7 nucleotides align to TRBD1. The CDR3 is made up of 14 amino acids. CDR1 is SGHTA, CDR2 FQGNSA, per germline. With V trimmed by 5 bases and J by 1 base, 5 bases remained unmatched. CDR3 sequence (DNA): TGTGCCAGCAGCCCACCAGGGGGATCCTACGAGCAGTACTTC. Translating gives CASSPPGGSYEQYF.

V usage is TRBV28 and J usage is TRBJ2-5; 7 nucleotides match TRBD1. With V trimmed by 6 bases and J by 3 bases, 7 bases remained unmatched. The CDR3 consists of 14 residues. From germline, CDR1 is MDHEN and CDR2 SYDVKM. DNA of the CDR3: TGTGCCAGCAGATTGACCGACAGGGAAGAGACCCAGTACTTC. Translated: CASRLTDREETQYF.

This rearrangement joins TRBV18 to TRBJ2-7; 9 nucleotides align to TRBD1. The V segment lost 6 bases and the J segment 6 bases; nucleotides outside the gene matches: 18. Germline CDR1 is KGHSH and CDR2 is LQKENI. The CDR3 has 17 amino acids. The chain's CDR3 is CASSQFANRGQVSEQYF. CDR3 in DNA: TGTGCCAGCTCCCAATTCGCTAACAGGGGGCAGGTGTCCGAGCAGTACTTC.

The V and J genes are TRBV20-1 and TRBJ1-1; D not resolved. Trimming took 0 bases from V and 6 from J, leaving 5 bases between them. The CDR3 is made up of 11 amino acids. Germline-derived CDR1 and CDR2 are DFQATT and SNEGSKA (reference sequence). CDR3 residues: CSAREVPEAFF. As DNA, the CDR3 is TGCAGTGCTAGAGAGGTCCCTGAAGCTTTCTTT.

The V gene is TRBV6-6, the J gene TRBJ1-1, with a possible D match to TRBD1 (5 bases). This CDR3 contains 13 residues. Germline CDR1 MNHNY, CDR2 SVGAGI (reference sequence). Trimming stripped 11 bases from V and 6 bases from J, with 19 bases between. Written as DNA, the CDR3 is TGTGCCTGCGTGGGGGTGGTTTACTCTGAAGCTTTCTTT. Protein product: CACVGVVYSEAFF.

This clone came up once. The chain employs TRBV18 and TRBJ2-1; 12 bases agree with TRBD1. From germline, CDR1 is KGHSH and CDR2 LQKENI. Trimming at V came to 0 bases and at J to 8 bases, leaving 5 bases not matched to a gene. The CDR3 runs to 16 residues. The CDR3 loop is CASSPPGTGGSDEQFF. The CDR3 DNA follows: TGTGCCAGCTCACCACCGGGGACAGGGGGCTCGGATGAGCAGTTCTTC.

The rearrangement joins TRBV28 to TRBJ2-7, with TRBD1 matching over 7 bases. V shed 4 bases and J 3 bases; nucleotides not matched to a gene: 3. Germline V gives CDR1 MDHEN, CDR2 SYDVKM. The CDR3 has 13 amino acids. The CDR3 region is CASSSGTVYEQYF. As DNA, the CDR3 is TGTGCCAGCAGTTCCGGGACAGTCTACGAGCAGTACTTC.

This clone was seen only a few times. The rearrangement links TRBV7-8 to TRBJ2-1, with D maybe TRBD2 (6 bases). The CDR3 contains 17 residues. Deletions cut 9 bases from V and 0 bases from J, with 21 bases between. Germline V lookup: CDR1 SGHVS, CDR2 FQNEAQ. CDR3 nucleotide sequence: TGTGCCAGTCTGCCCTGGGCGGACTATAGCTCCTACAATGAGCAGTTCTTC. Translated: CASLPWADYSSYNEQFF.

Note on this clone: Other DNA sequences in the same sample also yield this CDR3. The chain employs TRBV4-1 and TRBJ1-1; D uncertain. V dropped 4 bases and J dropped 4 bases, with 10 bases sitting between them. The germline V gene has CDR1 MGHRA and CDR2 YSYEKL. The CDR3 spans 13 residues. The CDR3 spells CASSLLRGTEAFF. CDR3 bases: TGCGCCAGCAGCCTCCTGCGGGGCACTGAAGCTTTCTTT.

As DNA, the CDR3 is TGTGCCAGCAGTTTGGTCGGTTTCGCTGGAAACACCATATATTTT. Its translation is CASSLVGFAGNTIYF. J is TRBJ1-3 and V is TRBV28; no clear D. The V gene lost 3 bases and the J gene lost 2 bases, with 11 bases spanning the gap. Germline V lookup: CDR1 MDHEN, CDR2 SYDVKM. This CDR3 comprises 15 residues.

The rearrangement links TRBV30 to TRBJ2-1; 9 bases map to TRBD1. Germline V gene sequence: CDR1 GTSNPN, CDR2 SVGIG (reference sequence). The CDR3 extends over 13 amino acids. Trimming at V came to 4 bases and at J to 7 bases, leaving 5 bases not matched to a gene. CDR3 DNA sequence: TGTGCCTGGACTGGGACAGGGTGGAATGAGCAGTTCTTC. It is translated as CAWTGTGWNEQFF.

This clone was counted between two and nine times. This chain links TRBV6-5 with TRBJ2-2; TRBD2 might be the D (5 bases). Germline values: CDR1 MNHEY, CDR2 SVGAGI. This CDR3 has 14 residues. V was shortened by 4 bases and J by 5 bases, with 11 bases between the two germline ends. In DNA form, the CDR3 reads TGTGCCAGCAGTTTGACGGGGTGGACCGGGGAGCTGTTTTTT. Translated, it gives CASSLTGWTGELFF.

The V call is TRBV10-3, the J call TRBJ2-2; D is undetermined. The CDR3 contains 13 residues. The germline V gene encodes CDR1 ENHRY and CDR2 SYGVKD. V gave up 2 bases and J gave up 5 bases, with 6 bases separating them. The CDR3, as DNA: TGTGCCATCAGTGAGGGAGATACCGGGGAGCTGTTTTTT. Its translation: CAISEGDTGELFF.

The chain carries TRBV27 and TRBJ2-1, with D unresolved. The CDR3 runs 13 residues. Germline loops: CDR1 MNHEY, CDR2 SMNVEV (reference sequence). V was cut by 5 bases and J by 9 bases, with 14 bases left in between. Here the CDR3 DNA reads TGTGCCAGCAGTCTCCCCCGACGGCGTGAGCAGTTCTTC. It encodes CASSLPRRREQFF.